This TCR beta chain was documented in a study of T cells in women clearing cervical HPV infection. Study at large: Women with histologically confirmed HPV16-related CIN3 or worse, 2 with invasive cancer, served as cases. Controls' single incident HPV16 infection cleared within 12 months without precancer. For cases, blood was sampled a median about 140 days after lesion detection, interquartile range about 80 to 220 days. Broader study findings: TRBV6-7 abundance was lower in cases than controls (roughly 0.11% versus 0.16%).

Germline CDR1 is LNHDA and CDR2 is SQIVND (reference sequence). The CDR3 runs to 14 residues. The V segment lost 1 base and the J segment 4 bases; nucleotides outside the gene matches: 4. The repertoire was sequenced with immunoSEQ multiplex PCR; TCRdb's copy has only in-frame clones and lacks some. The repertoire table contains roughly 30,000 clones. Regarding this clone: Its antigen is undetermined. Read sequence stops 3 residues before the CDR3 end, and the germline J gene provides the missing end.

The rearrangement links TRBV19 to TRBJ2-7; 7 bases fit TRBD1. The origin of this receptor is a woman aged 18 to 75 with a cervical HPV16 infection that either progressed to CIN3+ or cleared (not recorded which). The sample taken for sequencing was blood buffy coat. The CDR3 here is CASSIAQGEYEQYF. The CDR3 DNA, read in part, is TGTGCCAGTAGTATAGCCCAGGGGGAGTACGAG.